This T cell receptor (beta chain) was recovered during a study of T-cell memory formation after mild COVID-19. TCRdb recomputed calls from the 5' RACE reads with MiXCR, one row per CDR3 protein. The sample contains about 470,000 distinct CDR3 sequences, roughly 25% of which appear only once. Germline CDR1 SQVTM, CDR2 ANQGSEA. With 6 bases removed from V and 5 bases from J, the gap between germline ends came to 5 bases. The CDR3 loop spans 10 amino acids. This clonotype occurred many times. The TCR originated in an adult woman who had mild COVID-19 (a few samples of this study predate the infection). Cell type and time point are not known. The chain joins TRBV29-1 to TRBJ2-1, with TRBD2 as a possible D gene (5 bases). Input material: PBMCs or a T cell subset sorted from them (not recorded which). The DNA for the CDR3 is TGCAGCGTCGGGGACAATGAGCAGTTCTTC. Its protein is CSVGDNEQFF.